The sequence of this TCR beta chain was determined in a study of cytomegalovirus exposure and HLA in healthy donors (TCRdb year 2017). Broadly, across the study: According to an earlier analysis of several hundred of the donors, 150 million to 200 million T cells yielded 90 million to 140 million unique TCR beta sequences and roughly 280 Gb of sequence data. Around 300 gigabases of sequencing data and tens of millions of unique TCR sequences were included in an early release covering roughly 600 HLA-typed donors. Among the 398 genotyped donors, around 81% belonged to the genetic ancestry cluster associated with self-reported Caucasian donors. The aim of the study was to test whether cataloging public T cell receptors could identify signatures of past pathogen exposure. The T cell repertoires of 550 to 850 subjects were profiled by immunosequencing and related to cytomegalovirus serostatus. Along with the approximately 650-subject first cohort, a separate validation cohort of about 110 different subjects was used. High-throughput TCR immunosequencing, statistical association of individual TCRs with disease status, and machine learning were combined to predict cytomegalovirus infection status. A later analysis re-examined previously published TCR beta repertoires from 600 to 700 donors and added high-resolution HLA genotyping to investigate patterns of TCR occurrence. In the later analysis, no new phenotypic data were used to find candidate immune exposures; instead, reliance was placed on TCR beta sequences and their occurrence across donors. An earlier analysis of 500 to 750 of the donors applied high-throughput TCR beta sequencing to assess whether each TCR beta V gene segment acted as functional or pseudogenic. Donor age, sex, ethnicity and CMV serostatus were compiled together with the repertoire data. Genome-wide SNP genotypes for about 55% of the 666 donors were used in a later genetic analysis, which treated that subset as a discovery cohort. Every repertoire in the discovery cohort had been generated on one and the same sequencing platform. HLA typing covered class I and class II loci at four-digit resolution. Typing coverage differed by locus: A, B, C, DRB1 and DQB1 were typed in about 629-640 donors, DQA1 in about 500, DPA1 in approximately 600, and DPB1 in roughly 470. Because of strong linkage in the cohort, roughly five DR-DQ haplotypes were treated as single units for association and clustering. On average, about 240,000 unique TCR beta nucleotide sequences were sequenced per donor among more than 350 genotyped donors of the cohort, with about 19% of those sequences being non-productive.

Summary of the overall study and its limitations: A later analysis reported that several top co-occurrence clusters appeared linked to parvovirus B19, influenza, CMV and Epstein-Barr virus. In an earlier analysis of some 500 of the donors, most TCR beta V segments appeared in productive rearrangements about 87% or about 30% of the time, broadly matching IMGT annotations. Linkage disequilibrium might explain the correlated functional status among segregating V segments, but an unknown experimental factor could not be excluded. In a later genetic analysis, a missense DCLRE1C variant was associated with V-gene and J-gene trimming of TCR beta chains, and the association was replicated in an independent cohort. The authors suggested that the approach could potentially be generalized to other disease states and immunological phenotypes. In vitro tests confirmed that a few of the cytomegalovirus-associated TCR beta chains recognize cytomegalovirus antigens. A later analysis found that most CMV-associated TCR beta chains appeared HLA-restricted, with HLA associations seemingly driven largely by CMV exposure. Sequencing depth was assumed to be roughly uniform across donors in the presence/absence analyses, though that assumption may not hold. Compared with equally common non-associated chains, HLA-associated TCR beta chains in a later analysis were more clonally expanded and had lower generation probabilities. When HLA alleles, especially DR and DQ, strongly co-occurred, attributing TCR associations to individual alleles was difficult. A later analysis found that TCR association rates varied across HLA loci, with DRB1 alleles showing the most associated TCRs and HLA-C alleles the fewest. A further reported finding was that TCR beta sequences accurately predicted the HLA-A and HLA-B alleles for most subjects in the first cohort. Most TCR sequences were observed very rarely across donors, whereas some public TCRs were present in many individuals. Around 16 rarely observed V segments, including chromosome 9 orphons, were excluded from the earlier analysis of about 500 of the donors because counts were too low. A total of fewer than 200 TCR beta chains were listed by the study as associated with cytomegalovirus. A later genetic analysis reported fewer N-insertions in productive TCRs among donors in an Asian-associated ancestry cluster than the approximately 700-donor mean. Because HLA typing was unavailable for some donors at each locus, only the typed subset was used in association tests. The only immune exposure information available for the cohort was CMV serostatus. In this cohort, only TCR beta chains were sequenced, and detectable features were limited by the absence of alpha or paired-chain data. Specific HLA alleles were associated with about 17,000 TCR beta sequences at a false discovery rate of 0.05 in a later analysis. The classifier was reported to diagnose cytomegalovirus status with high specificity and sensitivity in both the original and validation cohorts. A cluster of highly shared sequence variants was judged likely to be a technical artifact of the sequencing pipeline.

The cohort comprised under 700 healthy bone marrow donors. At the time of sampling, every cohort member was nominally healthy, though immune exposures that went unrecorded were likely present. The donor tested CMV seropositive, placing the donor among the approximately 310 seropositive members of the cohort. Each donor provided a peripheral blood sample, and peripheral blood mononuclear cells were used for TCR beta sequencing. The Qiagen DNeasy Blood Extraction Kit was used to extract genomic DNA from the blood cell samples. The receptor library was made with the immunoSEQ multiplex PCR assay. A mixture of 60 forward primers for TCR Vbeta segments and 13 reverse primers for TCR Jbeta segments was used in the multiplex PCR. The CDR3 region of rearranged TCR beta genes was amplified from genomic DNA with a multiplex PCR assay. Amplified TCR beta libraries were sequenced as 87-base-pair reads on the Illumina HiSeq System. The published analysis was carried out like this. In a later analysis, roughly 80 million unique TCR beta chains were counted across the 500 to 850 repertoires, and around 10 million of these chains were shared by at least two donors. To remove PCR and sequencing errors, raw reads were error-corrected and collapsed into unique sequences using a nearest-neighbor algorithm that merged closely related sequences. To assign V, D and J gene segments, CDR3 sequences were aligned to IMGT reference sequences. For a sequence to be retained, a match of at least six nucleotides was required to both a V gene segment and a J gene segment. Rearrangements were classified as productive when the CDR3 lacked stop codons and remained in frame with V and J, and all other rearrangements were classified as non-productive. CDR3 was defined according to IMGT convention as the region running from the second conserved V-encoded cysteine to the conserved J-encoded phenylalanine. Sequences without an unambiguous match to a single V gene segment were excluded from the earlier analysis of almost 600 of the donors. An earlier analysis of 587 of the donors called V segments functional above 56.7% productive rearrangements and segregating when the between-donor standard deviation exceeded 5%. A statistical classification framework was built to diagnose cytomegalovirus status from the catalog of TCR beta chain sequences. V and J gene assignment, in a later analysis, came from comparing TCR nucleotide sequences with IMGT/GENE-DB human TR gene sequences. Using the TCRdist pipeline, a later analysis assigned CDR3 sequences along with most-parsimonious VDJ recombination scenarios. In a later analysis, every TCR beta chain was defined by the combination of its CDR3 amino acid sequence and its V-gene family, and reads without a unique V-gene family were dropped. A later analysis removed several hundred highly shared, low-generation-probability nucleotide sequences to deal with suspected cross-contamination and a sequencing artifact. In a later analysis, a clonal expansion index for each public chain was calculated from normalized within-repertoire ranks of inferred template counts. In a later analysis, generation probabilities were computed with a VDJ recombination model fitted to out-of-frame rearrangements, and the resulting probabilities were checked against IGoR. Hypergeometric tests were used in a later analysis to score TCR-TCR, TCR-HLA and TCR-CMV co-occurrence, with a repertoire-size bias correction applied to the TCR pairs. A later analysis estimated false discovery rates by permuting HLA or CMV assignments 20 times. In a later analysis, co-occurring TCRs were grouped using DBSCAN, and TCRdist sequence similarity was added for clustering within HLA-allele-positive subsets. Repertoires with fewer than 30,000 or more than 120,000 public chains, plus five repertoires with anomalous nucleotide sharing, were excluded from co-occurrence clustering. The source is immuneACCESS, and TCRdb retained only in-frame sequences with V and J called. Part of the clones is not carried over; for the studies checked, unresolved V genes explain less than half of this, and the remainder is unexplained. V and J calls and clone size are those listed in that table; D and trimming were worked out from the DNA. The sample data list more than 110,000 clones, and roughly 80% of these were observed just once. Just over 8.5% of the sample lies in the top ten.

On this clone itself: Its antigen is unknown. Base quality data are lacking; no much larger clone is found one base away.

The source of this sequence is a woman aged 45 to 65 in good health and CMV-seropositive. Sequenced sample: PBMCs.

CDR3 loop: CASSQGQGLAGGPYEQYF. The DNA reads as follows: TGCGCCAGCAGCCAAGGGCAAGGACTAGCGGGGGGGCCCTACGAGCAGTACTTC. The chain uses TRBV4-1 and TRBJ2-7; 15 bases in the junction line up with TRBD2. V lost 1 base and J lost 2 bases, and the count of bases not matched to a germline gene is 6. Sequences MGHRA (CDR1) and YSYEKL (CDR2) are obtained from the germline V gene. Inclusive of the bounding cysteine and phenylalanine, the CDR3 is 18 residues long. Kept here is only the CDR3 DNA, which spans 54 bases and is read in frame from base 1.